Here is one TCR beta chain with its context. Antigen specificity is unknown. The data originate from a study of shared clonotypes between healthy human individuals. Study overall: The donor group consisted of two women and three men, aged 18 to 49.

Regarding the study as a whole: Despite large depth, sorted-subset datasets appeared incompletely sequenced. Among the subsets, naive ones generally showed larger estimated richness than memory ones. Generation of non-shared clonotypes was less probable than generation of clonotypes shared by all four donors.

Clones were read by immunoSEQ multiplex PCR, and TCRdb kept only the in-frame ones, dropping some. The repertoire has some 2.3 million clones, 90% to 95% of them found once; the top ten carry about 0.39%. This receptor was identified in a man aged 18 to 35 in good health. Some clones in this sample may be carry-over from other donors' samples. The sample comprised naive CD4+ T cells from PBMCs. Subset here: CD45RA+ positively selected.

The CDR3 spells CASSLGFPVITEAFF. CDR3 bases: TGCGCCAGCAGCTTGGGATTTCCAGTCATCACTGAAGCTTTCTTT. This chain links TRBV5-1 with TRBJ1-1; D is undetermined. Germline CDR1 is SGHRS and CDR2 is YFSETQ. The CDR3 loop spans 15 amino acids. Trimming stripped 0 bases from V and 4 bases from J, with 13 bases between.